Shown below are 3 T cell receptor beta chains from a single sample sequenced in a study of OX40 agonist ivuxolimab in advanced cancers. Produced via immunoSEQ multiplex PCR; TCRdb's table is partial and in-frame only. This sample yields approximately 26,000 clones, of which approximately 91% are seen a single time; roughly 50% belongs to the top ten. The sample consisted of CD4+ or CD8+ T cells sorted from blood, taken in a trial of the OX40 agonist ivuxolimab. All receptors derive from an adult with an advanced solid tumor such as melanoma, head and neck, liver or kidney cancer.

This sequence joins TRBV19 and TRBJ2-7, with D unclear. Trimming took off 3 bases at V and 0 bases at J, with 9 bases between the two ends. The germline gives CDR1 LNHDA, CDR2 SQIVND (reference sequence). This CDR3 has 14 residues. CDR3 coding DNA: TGTGCCAGTAGTATCTCTGTTAGCTCCTACGAGCAGTACTTC. As protein: CASSISVSSYEQYF.

The chain combines TRBV27 with TRBJ2-1; TRBD2 agrees at 13 bases. The germline gives CDR1 MNHEY, CDR2 SMNVEV (reference sequence). Trimming took 7 bases from V and 5 from J; bases not matched to a gene: 5. This CDR3 contains 15 residues. The CDR3 DNA reads as TGTGCCAGCATCACTAGCGGGGGGGCCCACAATGAGCAGTTCTTC. Translated: CASITSGGAHNEQFF.

The chain uses TRBV7-9 and TRBJ1-1, with D possibly matching TRBD1 (6 bases). Germline V gene data show CDR1 as SEHNR and CDR2 as FQNEAQ (reference sequence). CDR3 size: 16 residues. V was pared by 5 bases and J by 3 bases, with 19 bases between. CDR3 sequence (DNA): TGTGCCAGCAGCGAAGGAACAGGGAGGGGGTACACTGAAGCTTTCTTT. Amino acid sequence: CASSEGTGRGYTEAFF.